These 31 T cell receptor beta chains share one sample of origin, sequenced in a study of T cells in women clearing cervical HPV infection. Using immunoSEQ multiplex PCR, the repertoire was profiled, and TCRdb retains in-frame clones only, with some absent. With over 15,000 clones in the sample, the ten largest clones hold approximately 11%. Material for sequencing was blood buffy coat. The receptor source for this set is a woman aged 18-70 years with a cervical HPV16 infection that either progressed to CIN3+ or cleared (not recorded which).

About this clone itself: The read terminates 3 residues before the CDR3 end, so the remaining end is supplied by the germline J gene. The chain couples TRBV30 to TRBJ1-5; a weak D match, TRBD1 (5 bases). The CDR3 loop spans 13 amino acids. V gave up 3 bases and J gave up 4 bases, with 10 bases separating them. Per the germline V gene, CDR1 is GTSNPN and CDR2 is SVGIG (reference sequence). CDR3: CAWSEGENQPQHF. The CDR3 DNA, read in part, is TGTGCCTGGAGCGAAGGGGAAAATCAGCCC.

This CDR3 is CASSPFRGEYEQYF. The sequenced part of the CDR3 DNA is TGTGCCAGCAGCCCATTCAGGGGAGAGTACGAG. The gene calls are TRBV5-4 and TRBJ2-7; possibly TRBD1 for D (6 bases). The read terminates 3 residues before the CDR3 end, so the remaining end is supplied by the germline J gene. The CDR3 consists of 14 residues. CDR1 SGHNT and CDR2 YYREEE come from the germline V gene (reference sequence). V gave up 4 bases and J gave up 4 bases, with 15 bases separating them.

CDR3 DNA (partial): TGTGCCAGCAGCGGACAGGGAGACTATGGC. Its translation is CASSGQGDYG. The whole CDR3 protein is CASSGQGDYGYTF. This chain uses TRBV2 with TRBJ1-2; TRBD1 agrees at 8 bases. The read terminates 3 residues ahead of where the CDR3 ends, so the germline J gene completes it. J lost 3 bases, V lost 6 bases, and 3 bases had no gene match. The V gene's germline CDR1 is SNHLY and CDR2 FYNNEI. The CDR3 extends over 13 amino acids. The whole variable domain, filled in from reference TRBV2 and TRBJ1-2, reads EPEVTQTPSHQVTQMGQEVILRCVPISNHLYFYWYRQILGQKVEFLVSFYNNEISEKSEIFDDQFSVERPDGSNFTLKIRSTKLEDSAMYFCASSGQGDYGYTFGSGTRLTVV.

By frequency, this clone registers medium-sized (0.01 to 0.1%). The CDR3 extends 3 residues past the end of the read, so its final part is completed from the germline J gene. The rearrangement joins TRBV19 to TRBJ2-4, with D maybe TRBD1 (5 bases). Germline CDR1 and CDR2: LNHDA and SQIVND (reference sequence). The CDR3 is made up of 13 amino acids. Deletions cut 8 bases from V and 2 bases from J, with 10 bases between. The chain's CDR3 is CASHQGTKNIQYF. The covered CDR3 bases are TGTGCCAGTCACCAGGGAACCAAAAACATT.

Partial CDR3 DNA: TGTGCCAGTAGTATAGGTCCAGCGGGAGACTACGAG. Translated, it gives CASSIGPAGDYE. The full CDR3 protein reads CASSIGPAGDYEQYF. The genes are TRBV19 and TRBJ2-7, with 8 nucleotides matching TRBD2. The read gets to within 3 residues of the CDR3 end, and the germline J gene fills in the rest. The ends lost 1 base at V and 3 bases at J; junction bases unmatched: 5. CDR1 and CDR2 from the germline V gene are LNHDA and SQIVND (reference sequence). The CDR3 covers 15 residues.

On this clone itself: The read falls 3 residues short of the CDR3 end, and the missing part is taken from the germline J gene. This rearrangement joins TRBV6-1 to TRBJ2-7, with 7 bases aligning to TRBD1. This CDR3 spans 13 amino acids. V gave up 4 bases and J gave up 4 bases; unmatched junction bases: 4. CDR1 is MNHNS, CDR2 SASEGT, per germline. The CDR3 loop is CASSGRTGYEQYF. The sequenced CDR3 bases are TGTGCCAGCAGTGGCCGGACAGGTTACGAG.

The DNA read from the CDR3 is TGTGCCTGGGGGCTAGCCCCTAAAGAGACC. It codes for CAWGLAPKET. The entire CDR3 sequence reads CAWGLAPKETQYF. The chain couples TRBV30 to TRBJ2-5, with D possibly being TRBD2 (5 bases). Read data end 3 residues before the CDR3 end; the end is taken from the germline J gene. The CDR3 covers 13 residues. Trimming removed 5 bases from V and 3 bases from J, with 13 bases in between. Germline assignment: CDR1 GTSNPN and CDR2 SVGIG (reference sequence).

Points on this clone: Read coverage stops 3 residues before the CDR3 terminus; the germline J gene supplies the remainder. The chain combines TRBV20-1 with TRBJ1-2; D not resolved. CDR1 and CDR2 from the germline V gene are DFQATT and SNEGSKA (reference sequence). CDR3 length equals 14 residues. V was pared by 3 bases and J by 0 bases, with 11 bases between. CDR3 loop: CSASRVRANYGYTF. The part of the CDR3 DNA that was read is TGCAGTGCTAGCCGCGTCCGAGCTAACTATGGC.

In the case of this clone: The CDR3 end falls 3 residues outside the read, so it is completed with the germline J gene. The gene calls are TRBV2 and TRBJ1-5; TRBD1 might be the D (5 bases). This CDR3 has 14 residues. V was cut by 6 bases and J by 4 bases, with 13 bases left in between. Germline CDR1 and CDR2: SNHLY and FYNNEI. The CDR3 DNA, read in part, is TGTGCCAGCAGGGGAAGGGCAGGGAATCAGCCC. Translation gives CASRGRAGNQP. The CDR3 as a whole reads CASRGRAGNQPQHF.

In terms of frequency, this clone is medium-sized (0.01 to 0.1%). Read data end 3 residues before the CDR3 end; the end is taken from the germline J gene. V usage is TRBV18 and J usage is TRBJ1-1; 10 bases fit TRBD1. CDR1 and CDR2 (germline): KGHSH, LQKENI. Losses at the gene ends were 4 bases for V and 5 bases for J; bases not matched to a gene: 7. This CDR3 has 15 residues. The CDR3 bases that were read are TGTGCCAGCTCACTCGATAGACAGGGGGCAACTGAA. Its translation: CASSLDRQGATE. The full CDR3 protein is CASSLDRQGATEAFF.

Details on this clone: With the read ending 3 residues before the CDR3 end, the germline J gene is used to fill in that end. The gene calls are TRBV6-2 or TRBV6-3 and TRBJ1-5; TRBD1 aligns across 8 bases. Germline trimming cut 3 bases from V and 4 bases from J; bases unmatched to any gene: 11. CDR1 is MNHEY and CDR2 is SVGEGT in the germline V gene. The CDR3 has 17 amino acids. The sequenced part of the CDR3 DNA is TGTGCCAGCAGTTATGTCCTCGGCAGGGGGCTAAATCAGCCC. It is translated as CASSYVLGRGLNQP. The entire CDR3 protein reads CASSYVLGRGLNQPQHF.

CDR3 DNA (partial): TGTGCCTGGAGGGAGGCGCAGGGGATTTATGGC. Translating gives CAWREAQGIYG. The full CDR3 is CAWREAQGIYGYTF. This sequence joins TRBV30 and TRBJ1-2; possible D gene TRBD1, 6 bases. With the read ending 3 residues before the CDR3 end, the germline J gene is used to fill in that end. The V end lost 3 bases, the J end lost 5 bases, and 16 bases lay between the germline ends. The CDR3 covers 14 residues. The V gene's germline CDR1 is GTSNPN and CDR2 SVGIG (reference sequence). Combining the CDR3 with reference TRBV30 and TRBJ1-2 gives the whole variable domain SQTIHQWPATLVQPVGSPLSLECTVEGTSNPNLYWYRQAAGRGLQLLFYSVGIGQISSEVPQNLSASRPQDRQFILSSKKLLLSDSGFYLCAWREAQGIYGYTFGSGTRLTVV.

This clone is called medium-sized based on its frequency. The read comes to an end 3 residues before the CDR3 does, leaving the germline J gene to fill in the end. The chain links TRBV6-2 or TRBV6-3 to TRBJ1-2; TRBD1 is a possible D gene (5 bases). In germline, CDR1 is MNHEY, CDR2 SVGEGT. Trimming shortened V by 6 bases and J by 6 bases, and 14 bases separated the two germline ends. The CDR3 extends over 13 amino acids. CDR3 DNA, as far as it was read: TGTGCCAGCAGACCTATTGGGGGGAATGGC. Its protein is CASRPIGGNG. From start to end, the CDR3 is CASRPIGGNGYTF.

CDR3 bases read: TGCAGTGCTAGCTCGGGGGGCCCTGACTCTGGAAACACC. This encodes CSASSGGPDSGNT. The whole CDR3 region reads CSASSGGPDSGNTIYF. V gene TRBV20-1 combines with J gene TRBJ1-3; weak D call: TRBD1 (6 bases). Read data end 3 residues before the CDR3 end; the end is taken from the germline J gene. Germline lookup yields CDR1 DFQATT and CDR2 SNEGSKA (reference sequence). V was shortened by 3 bases and J by 0 bases, with 15 bases between the two germline ends. The CDR3 totals 16 residues.

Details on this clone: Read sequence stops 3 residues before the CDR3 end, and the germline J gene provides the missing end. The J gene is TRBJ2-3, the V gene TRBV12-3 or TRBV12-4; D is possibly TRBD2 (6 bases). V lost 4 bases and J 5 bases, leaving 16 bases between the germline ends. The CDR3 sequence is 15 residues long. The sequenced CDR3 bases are TGTGCCAGCAGTTCCCGCCGGGACTTTAAAGATACG. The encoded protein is CASSSRRDFKDT. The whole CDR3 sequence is CASSSRRDFKDTQYF.

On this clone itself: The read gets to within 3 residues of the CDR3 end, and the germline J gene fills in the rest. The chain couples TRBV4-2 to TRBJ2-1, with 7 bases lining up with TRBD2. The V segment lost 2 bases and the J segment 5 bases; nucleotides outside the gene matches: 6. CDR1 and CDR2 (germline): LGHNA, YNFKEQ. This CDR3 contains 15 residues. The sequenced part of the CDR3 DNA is TGTGCCAGCAGCCAAAGGCCCAGCGGGGACAATGAG. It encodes CASSQRPSGDNE. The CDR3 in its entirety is CASSQRPSGDNEQFF.

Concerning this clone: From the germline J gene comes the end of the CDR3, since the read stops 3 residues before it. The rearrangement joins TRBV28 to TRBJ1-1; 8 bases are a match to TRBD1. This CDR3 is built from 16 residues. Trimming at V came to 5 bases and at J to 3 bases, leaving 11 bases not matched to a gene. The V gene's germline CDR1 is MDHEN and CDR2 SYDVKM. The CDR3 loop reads CASSLHPGTGHTEAFF. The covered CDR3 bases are TGTGCCAGCAGTCTACACCCCGGGACAGGTCACACTGAA.

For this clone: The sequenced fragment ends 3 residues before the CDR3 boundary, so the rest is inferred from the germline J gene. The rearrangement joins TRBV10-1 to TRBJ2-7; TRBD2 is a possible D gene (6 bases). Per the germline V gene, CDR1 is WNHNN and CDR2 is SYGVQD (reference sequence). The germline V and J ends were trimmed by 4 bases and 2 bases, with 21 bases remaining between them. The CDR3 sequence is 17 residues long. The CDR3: CASSGVADGRGAYEQYF. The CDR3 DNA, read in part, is TGCGCCAGCAGTGGGGTAGCGGATGGGAGAGGGGCCTACGAG.

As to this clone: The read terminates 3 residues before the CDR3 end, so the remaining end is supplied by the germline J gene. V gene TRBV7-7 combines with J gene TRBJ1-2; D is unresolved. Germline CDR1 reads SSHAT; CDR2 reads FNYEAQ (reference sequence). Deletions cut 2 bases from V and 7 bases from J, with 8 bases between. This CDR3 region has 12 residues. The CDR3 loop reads CASSLWARGYTF. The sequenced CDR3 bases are TGTGCCAGCAGCTTATGGGCCCGTGGC.

CDR3 bases read: TGTGCCAGTAGTAAAACCGGACAGGGGAGCTCTGGAAACACC. Translation gives CASSKTGQGSSGNT. The whole CDR3 reads CASSKTGQGSSGNTIYF. The rearrangement uses TRBV19 and TRBJ1-3; 9 bases line up with TRBD1. The read terminates 3 residues ahead of where the CDR3 ends, so the germline J gene completes it. Germline-derived CDR1 and CDR2 are LNHDA and SQIVND (reference sequence). CDR3 length: 17 residues. Losses at the gene ends were 4 bases for V and 0 bases for J; bases not matched to a gene: 7.

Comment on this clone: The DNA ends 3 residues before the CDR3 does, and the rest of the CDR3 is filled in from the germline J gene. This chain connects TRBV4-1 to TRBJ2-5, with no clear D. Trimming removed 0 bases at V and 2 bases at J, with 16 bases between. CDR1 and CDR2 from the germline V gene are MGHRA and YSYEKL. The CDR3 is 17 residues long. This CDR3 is CASSQDPHGAQQETQYF. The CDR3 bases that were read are TGCGCCAGCAGCCAAGATCCCCACGGAGCACAGCAAGAGACC.

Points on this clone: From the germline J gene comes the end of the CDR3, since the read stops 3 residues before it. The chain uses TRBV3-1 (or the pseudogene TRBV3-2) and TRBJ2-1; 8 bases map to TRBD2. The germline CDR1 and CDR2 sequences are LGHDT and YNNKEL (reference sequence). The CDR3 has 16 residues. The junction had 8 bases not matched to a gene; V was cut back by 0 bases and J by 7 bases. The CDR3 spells CASSQDPGGVINEQFF. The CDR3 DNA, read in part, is TGTGCCAGCAGCCAAGATCCGGGGGGGGTGATTAATGAG.

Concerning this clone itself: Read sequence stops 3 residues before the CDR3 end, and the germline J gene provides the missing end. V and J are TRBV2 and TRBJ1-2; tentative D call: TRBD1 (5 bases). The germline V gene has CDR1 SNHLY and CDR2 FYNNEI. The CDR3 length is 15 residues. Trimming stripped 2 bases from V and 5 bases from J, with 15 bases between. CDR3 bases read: TGTGCCAGCAGTGAACAGGGCAGAGGCCCATATGGC. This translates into CASSEQGRGPYG. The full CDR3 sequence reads CASSEQGRGPYGYTF. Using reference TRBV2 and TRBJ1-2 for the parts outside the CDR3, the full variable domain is EPEVTQTPSHQVTQMGQEVILRCVPISNHLYFYWYRQILGQKVEFLVSFYNNEISEKSEIFDDQFSVERPDGSNFTLKIRSTKLEDSAMYFCASSEQGRGPYGYTFGSGTRLTVV.

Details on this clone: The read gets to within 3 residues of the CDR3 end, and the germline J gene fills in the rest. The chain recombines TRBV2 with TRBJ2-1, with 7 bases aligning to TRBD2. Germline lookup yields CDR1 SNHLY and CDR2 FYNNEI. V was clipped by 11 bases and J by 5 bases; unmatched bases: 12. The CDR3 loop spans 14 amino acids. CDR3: CAPTPSGTHNEQFF. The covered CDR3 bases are TGTGCCCCCACGCCCAGCGGGACCCACAATGAG.

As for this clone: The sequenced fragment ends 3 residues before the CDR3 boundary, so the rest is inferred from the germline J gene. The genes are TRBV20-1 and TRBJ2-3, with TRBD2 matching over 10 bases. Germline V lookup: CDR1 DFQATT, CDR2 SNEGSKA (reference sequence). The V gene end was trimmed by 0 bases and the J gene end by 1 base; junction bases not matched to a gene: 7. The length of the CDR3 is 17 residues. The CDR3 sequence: CSARDWLAGVRTDTQYF. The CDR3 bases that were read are TGCAGTGCTAGAGACTGGCTAGCGGGAGTTCGCACAGATACG.

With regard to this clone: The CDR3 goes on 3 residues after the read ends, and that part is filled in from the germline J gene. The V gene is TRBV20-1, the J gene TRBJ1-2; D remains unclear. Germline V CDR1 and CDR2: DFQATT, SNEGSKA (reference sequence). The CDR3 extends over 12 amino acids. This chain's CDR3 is CSASWVQDSYTF. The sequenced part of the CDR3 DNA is TGCAGTGCTAGTTGGGTCCAGGATAGC.

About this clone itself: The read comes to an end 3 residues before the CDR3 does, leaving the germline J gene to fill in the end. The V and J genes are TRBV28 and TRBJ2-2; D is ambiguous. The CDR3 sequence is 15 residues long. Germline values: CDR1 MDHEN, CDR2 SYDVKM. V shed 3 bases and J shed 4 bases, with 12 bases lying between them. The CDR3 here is CASSFGFPFTGELFF. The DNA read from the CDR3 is TGTGCCAGCAGTTTCGGTTTTCCCTTCACCGGGGAG.

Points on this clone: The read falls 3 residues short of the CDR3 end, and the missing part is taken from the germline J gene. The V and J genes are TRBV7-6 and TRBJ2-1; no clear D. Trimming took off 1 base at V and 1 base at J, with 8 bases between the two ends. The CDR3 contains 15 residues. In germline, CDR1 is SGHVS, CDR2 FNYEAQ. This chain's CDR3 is CASSLEAASYNEQFF. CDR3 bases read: TGTGCCAGCAGCTTAGAGGCTGCTTCCTACAATGAG.

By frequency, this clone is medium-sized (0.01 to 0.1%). CDR3 DNA, as far as it was read: TGCAGTGGCAGACAGGGGACCGTTACTAATGAAAAA. It specifies CSGRQGTVTNEK. The complete CDR3 reads CSGRQGTVTNEKLFF. The chain employs TRBV20-1 and TRBJ1-4, with 8 bases matching TRBD1. The CDR3 extends 3 residues past the end of the read, so its final part is completed from the germline J gene. V shed 7 bases and J 2 bases; nucleotides not matched to a gene: 9. Germline V lookup: CDR1 DFQATT, CDR2 SNEGSKA (reference sequence). This CDR3 region has 15 residues.

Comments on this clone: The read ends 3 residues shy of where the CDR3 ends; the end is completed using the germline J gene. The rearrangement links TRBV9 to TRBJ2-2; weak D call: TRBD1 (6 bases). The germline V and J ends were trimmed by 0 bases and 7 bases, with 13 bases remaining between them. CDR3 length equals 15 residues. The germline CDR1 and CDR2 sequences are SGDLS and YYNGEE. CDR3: CASSVGQGRGGELFF. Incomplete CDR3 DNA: TGTGCCAGCAGCGTAGGTCAGGGGCGAGGCGGGGAG.

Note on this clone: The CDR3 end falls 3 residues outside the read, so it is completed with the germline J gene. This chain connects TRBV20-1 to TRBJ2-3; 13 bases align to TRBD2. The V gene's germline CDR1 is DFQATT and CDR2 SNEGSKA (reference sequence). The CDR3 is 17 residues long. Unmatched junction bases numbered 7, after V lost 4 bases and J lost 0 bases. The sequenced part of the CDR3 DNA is TGCAGTGCTAATTCCGGGACTAGCGGGGTTAGCACAGATACG. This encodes CSANSGTSGVSTDT. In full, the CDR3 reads CSANSGTSGVSTDTQYF.